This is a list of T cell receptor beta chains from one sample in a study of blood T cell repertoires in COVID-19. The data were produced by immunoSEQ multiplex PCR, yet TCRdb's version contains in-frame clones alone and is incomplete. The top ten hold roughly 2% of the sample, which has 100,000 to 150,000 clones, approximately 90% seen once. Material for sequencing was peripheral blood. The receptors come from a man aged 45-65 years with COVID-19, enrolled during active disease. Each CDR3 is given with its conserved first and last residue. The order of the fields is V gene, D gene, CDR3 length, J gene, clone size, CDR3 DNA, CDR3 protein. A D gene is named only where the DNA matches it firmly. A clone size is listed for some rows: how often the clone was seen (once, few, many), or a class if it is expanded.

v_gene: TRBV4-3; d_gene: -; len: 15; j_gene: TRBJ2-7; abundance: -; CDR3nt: TGCGCCAGCAGCCAAGGTGTAGCGGAGCAATACGAGCAGTACTTC; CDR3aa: CASSQGVAEQYEQYF
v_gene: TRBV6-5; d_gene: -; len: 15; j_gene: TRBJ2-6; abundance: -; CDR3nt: TGTGCCAGCACCAACCGGGGTTCTGGGGCCAACGTCCTGACTTTC; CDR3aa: CASTNRGSGANVLTF
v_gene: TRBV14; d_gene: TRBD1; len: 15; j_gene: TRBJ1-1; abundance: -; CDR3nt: TGTGCCAGCAGCCAAGCGAGACAGGGCCGGCCTGAAGCTTTCTTT; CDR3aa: CASSQARQGRPEAFF
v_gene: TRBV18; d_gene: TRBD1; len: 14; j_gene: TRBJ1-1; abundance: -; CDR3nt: TGTGCCAGCACAGAACAGGGGGAAGGGTCTGAAGCTTTCTTT; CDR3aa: CASTEQGEGSEAFF
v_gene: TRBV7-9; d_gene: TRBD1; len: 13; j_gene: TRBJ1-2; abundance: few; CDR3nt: TGTGCCAGCAGCCCAAGACAGGGGTTGACTCACACCTTC; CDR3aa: CASSPRQGLTHTF
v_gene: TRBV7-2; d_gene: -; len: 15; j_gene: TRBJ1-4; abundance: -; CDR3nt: TGTGCCAGCAGCTTGGCCACAGCCTTGGGTGAAAAACTGTTTTTT; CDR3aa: CASSLATALGEKLFF
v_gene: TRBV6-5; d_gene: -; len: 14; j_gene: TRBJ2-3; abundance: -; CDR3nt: TGTGCCAGCAGTCCAACGAGGAGCACAGATACGCAGTATTTT; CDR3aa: CASSPTRSTDTQYF
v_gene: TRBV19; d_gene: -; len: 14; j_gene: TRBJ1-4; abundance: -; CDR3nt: TGTGCCAGTACCTCACAGGGACACGGTGAAAAACTGTTTTTT; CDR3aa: CASTSQGHGEKLFF
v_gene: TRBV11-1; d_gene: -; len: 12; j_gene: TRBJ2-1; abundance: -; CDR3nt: TGTGCCAGCAGCTTACAGAACAATGAGCAGTTCTTC; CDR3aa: CASSLQNNEQFF
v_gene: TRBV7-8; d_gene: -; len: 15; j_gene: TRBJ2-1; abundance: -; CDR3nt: TGTGCCAGCAGCGAAGGACTGCCTCTTTACAATGAGCAGTTCTTC; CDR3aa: CASSEGLPLYNEQFF
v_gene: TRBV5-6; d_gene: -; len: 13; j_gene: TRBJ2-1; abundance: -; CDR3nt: TGTGCCAGCAGCTCGGAGGTAAAGGGGGTGGGGTTCTTC; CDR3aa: CASSSEVKGVGFF
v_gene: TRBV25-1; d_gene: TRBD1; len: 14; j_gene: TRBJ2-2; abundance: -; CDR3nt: TGTGCCAGCAGTGATCAGGGGGACACCGGGGAGCTGTTTTTT; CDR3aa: CASSDQGDTGELFF
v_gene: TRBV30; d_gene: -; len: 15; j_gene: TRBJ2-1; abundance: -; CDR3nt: TGTGCCTGGAGTGTACCGTTTAGCTCCTACAATGAGCAGTTCTTC; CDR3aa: CAWSVPFSSYNEQFF
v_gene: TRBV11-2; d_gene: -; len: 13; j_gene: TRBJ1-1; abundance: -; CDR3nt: TGTGCCAGCAGCTTAAATCAGGTTACTGAAGCTTTCTTT; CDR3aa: CASSLNQVTEAFF
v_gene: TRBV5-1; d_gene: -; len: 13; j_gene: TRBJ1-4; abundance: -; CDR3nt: TGCGCCAGCAGCTTGGCTGGCAGAGAAAAACTGTTTTTT; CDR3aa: CASSLAGREKLFF
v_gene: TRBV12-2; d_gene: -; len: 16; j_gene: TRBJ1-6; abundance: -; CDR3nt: TGTGCAAGTCGCTTAGAATTTCCAGGGGAAGATTCACCCCTCCACTTT; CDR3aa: CASRLEFPGEDSPLHF
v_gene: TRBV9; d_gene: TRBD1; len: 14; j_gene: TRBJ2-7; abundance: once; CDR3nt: TGTGCCAGCAGCGTGCAGGGGGACTCCTACGAGCAGTACTTC; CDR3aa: CASSVQGDSYEQYF
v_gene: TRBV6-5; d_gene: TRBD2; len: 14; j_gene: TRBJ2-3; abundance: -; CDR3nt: TGTGCCACGTCACTAGCGCAAAGCACAGATACGCAGTATTTT; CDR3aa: CATSLAQSTDTQYF
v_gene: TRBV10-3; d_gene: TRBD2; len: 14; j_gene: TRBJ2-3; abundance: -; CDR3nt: TGTGCCATCAGTTGGACTAGCGGGACAGATACGCAGTATTTT; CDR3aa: CAISWTSGTDTQYF
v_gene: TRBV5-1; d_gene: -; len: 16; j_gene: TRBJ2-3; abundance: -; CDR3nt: TGCGCCAGCAGCTTGGTGCTAGACCCTAGCACAGATACGCAGTATTTT; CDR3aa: CASSLVLDPSTDTQYF
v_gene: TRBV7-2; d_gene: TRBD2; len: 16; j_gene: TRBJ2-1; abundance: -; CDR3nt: TGTGCCAGCAGCTCTATGGGCAGCGGGAGTAACAATGAGCAGTTCTTC; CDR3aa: CASSSMGSGSNNEQFF
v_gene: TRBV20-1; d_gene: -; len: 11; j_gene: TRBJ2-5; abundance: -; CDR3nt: TGCAGTGCTAGAGATGGCGGGACCCAGTACTTC; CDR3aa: CSARDGGTQYF
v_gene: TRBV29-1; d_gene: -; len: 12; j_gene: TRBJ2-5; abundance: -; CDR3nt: TGCAGCGTTGAAGCCGGCCAAGAGACCCAGTACTTC; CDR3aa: CSVEAGQETQYF
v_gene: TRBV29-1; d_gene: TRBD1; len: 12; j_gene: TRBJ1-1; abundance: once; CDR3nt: TGCAGCGTTGGGACAGGGAACACTGAAGCTTTCTTT; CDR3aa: CSVGTGNTEAFF
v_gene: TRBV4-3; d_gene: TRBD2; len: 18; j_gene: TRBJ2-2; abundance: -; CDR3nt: TGCGCCAGCAGCCAATTCCCCGGGACTAGTACGTACACCGGGGAGCTGTTTTTT; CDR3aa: CASSQFPGTSTYTGELFF
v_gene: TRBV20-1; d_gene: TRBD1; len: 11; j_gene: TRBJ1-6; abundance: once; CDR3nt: TGCGGGGGACAGGGGGGTTCACCCCTCCACTTT; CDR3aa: CGGQGGSPLHF
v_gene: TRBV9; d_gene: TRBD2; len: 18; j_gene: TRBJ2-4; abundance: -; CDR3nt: TGTGCCAGCAGCGTAGATGGCCGGATAGCGGGAGAAGGAAACATTCAGTACTTC; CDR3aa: CASSVDGRIAGEGNIQYF
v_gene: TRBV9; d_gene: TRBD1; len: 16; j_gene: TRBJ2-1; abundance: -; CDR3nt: TGTGCCAGCAGCACGACGGGACAGGTTTCCTACAATGAGCAGTTCTTC; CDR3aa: CASSTTGQVSYNEQFF
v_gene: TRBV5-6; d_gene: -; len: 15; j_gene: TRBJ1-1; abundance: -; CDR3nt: TGTGCCAGCAGCTTGGTCGGGGGACCGAACACTGAAGCTTTCTTT; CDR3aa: CASSLVGGPNTEAFF
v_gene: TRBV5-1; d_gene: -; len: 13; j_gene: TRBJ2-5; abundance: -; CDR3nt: TGCGCCAGCAGCTTTTCCGTTGAAGAGACCCAGTACTTC; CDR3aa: CASSFSVEETQYF
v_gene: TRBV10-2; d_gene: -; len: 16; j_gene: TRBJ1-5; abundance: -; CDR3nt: TGCGCCAGCAGTGAGTGGCTAGGGCGGGGCAATCAGCCCCAGCATTTT; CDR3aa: CASSEWLGRGNQPQHF
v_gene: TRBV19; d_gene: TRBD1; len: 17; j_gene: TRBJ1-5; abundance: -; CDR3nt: TGTGCCAGTAGAGCCCCGGACAGGGTCGGCGGGAATCAGCCCCAGCATTTT; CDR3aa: CASRAPDRVGGNQPQHF
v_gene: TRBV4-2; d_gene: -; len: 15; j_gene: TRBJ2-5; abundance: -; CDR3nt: TGTGCCAGCAGCCAAGACGGGAGCCGGCAAGAGACCCAGTACTTC; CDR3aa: CASSQDGSRQETQYF
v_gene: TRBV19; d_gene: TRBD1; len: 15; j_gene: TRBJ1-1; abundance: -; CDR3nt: TGTGCCAGTAGTTCCCACACAGGGGGGGACACTGAAGCTTTCTTT; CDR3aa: CASSSHTGGDTEAFF
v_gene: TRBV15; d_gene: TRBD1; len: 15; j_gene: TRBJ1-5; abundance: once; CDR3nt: TGTGCCACCAGCTGGGGACAGGAGCGAGGTCAGCCCCAGCATTTT; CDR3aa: CATSWGQERGQPQHF
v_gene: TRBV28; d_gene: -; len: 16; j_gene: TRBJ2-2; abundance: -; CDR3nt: TGTGCCAGCAGTTCTTTTCTTCGGGGATCCACCGGGGAGCTGTTTTTT; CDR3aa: CASSSFLRGSTGELFF
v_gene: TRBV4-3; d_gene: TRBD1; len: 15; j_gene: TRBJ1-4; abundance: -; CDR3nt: TGCGCCAGCAGCCAAGTCTCACAGGGGGACGAAAAACTGTTTTTT; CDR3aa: CASSQVSQGDEKLFF
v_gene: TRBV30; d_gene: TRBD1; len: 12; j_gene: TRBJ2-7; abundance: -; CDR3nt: TGTGCCTGGAGTGCGCAGGGGGTTGAGCAGTACTTC; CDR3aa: CAWSAQGVEQYF
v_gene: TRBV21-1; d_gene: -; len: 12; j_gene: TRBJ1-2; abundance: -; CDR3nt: TGTGCCAGCAGCAAAGAGACAGTTGGCTACACCTTC; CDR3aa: CASSKETVGYTF
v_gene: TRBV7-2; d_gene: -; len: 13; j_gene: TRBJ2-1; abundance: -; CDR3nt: TGTGCCAGCAGCTTACTAGTCGGGGATGAGCAGTTCTTC; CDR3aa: CASSLLVGDEQFF
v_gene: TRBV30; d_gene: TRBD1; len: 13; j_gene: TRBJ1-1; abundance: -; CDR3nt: TGTGCCTGGAGTCGGACAGGGAACACTGAAGCTTTCTTT; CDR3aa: CAWSRTGNTEAFF
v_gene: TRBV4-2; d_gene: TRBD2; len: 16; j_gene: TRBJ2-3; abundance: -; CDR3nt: TGTGCCAGCAGCCAAGAAGCGGGAGGCGGCACAGATACGCAGTATTTT; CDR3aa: CASSQEAGGGTDTQYF
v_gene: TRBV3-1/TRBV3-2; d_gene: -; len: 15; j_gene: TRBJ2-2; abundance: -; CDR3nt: TGTGCCAGCAGTCCGACAGACGCGAACACCGGGGAGCTGTTTTTT; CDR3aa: CASSPTDANTGELFF
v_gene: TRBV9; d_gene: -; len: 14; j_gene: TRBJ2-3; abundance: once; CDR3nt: TGTGCCAGCAGCGCCAGGACAGGCACAGATACGCAGTATTTT; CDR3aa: CASSARTGTDTQYF
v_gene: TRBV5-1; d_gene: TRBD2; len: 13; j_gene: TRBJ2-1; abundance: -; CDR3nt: TGCGCCAGCAGCGTTAGCGGGAGAGATGAGCAGTTCTTC; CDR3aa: CASSVSGRDEQFF
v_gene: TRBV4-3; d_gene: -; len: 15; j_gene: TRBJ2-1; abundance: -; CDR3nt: TGCGCCAGCAGCCAGACACAGGGTTCGGGCAATGAGCAGTTCTTC; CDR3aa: CASSQTQGSGNEQFF
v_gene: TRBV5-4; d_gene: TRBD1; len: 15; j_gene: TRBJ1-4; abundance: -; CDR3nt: TGTGCCAGCAGCTTGAACAACAGGGGAAATGAAAAACTGTTTTTT; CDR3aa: CASSLNNRGNEKLFF
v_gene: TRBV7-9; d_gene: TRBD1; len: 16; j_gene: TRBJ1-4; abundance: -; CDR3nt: TGTGCCAGCAGCTCGGGACAGGGACCGGGTCAGGAAAAACTGTTTTTT; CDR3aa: CASSSGQGPGQEKLFF